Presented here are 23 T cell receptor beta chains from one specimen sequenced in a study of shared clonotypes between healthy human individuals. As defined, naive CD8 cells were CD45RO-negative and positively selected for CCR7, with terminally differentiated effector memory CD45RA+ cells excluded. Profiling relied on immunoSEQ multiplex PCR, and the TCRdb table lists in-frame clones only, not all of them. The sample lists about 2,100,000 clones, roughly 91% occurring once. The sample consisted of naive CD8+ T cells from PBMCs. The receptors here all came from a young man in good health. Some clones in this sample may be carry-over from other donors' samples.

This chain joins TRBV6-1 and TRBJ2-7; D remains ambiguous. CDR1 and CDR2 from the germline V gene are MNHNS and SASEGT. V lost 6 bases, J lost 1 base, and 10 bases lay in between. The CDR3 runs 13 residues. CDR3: CASRGSKSYEQYF. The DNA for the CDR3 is TGTGCCAGCAGAGGTAGCAAGTCCTACGAGCAGTACTTC.

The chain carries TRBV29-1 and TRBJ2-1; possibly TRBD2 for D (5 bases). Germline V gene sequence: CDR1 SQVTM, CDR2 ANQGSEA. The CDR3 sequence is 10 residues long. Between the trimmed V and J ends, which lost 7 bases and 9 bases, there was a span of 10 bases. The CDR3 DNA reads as TGCAGCGGACTAATTGGTGAGCAGTTCTTC. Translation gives CSGLIGEQFF.

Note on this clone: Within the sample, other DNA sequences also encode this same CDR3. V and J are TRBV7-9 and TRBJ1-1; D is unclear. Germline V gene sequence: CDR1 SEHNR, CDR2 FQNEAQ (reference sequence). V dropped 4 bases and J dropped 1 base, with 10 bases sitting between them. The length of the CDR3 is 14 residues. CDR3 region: CASSSPGENTEAFF. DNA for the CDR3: TGTGCCAGCAGCTCCCCTGGGGAGAACACTGAAGCTTTCTTT.

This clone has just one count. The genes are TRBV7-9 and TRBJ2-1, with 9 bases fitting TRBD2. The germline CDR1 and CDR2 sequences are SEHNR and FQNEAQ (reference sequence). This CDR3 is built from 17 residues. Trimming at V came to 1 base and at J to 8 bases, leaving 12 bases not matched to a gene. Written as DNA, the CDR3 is TGTGCCAGCAGCTTAGGCGTCGGTAGCGGGAGTACTGATGAGCAGTTCTTC. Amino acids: CASSLGVGSGSTDEQFF.

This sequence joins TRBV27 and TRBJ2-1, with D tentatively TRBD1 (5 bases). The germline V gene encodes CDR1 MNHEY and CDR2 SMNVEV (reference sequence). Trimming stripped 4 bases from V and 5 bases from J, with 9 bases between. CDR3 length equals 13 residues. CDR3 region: CASSWGGHNEQFF. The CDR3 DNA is TGTGCCAGCAGTTGGGGCGGCCACAATGAGCAGTTCTTC.

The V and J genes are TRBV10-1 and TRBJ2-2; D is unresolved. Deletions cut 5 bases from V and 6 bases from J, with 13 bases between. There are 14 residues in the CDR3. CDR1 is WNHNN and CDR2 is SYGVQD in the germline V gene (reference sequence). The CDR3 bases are TGCGCCAGCAGTAACCATCGGGCGCCCGGGGAGCTGTTTTTT. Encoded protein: CASSNHRAPGELFF.

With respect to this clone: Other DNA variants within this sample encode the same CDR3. The CDR3 here is CASSTLAGAADTQYF. DNA for the CDR3: TGTGCCAGCAGTACCCTAGCGGGAGCAGCAGATACGCAGTATTTT. The chain couples TRBV27 to TRBJ2-3; 10 bases are shared with TRBD2. Trimming removed 5 bases from V and 4 bases from J; junction bases left unmatched: 6. Germline values: CDR1 MNHEY, CDR2 SMNVEV (reference sequence). The CDR3 extends over 15 amino acids.

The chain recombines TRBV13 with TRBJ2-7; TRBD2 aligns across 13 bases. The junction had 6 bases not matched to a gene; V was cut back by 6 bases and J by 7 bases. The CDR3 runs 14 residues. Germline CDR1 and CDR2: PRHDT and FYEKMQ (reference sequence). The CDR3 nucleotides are TGTGCCAGCAGGTGGACTAGCGGGAGCCGGGAGCAGTACTTC. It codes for CASRWTSGSREQYF.

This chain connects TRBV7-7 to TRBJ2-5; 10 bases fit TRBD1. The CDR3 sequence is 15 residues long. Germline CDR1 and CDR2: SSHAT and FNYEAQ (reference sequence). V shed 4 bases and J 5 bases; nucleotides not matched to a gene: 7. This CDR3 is CASSSRTGGWETQYF. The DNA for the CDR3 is TGTGCCAGCAGCTCCCGGACAGGGGGATGGGAGACCCAGTACTTC.

CDR3 protein: CASSPGREEVTGELFF. The CDR3 coding sequence is TGTGCCAGCAGCCCAGGCCGTGAGGAAGTCACCGGGGAGCTGTTTTTT. V and J are TRBV11-3 and TRBJ2-2; D remains ambiguous. Germline CDR1 is SGHNT and CDR2 is YENEEA. V was shortened by 5 bases and J by 4 bases, with 17 bases between the two germline ends. This CDR3 has 16 residues. The full variable domain, in which reference TRBV11-3 and TRBJ2-2 provide the parts outside the CDR3, is EAGVVQSPRYKIIEKKQPVAFWCNPISGHNTLYWYLQNLGQGPELLIRYENEEAVDDSQLPKDRFSAERLKGVDSTLKIQPAELGDSAVYLCASSPGREEVTGELFFGEGSRLTVL.

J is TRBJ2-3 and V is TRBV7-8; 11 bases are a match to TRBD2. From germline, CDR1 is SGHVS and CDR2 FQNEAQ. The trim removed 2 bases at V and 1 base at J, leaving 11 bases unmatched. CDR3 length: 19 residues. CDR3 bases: TGTGCCAGCAGCTTACTACTAGCGGGAGAAACTGCTGGCACAGATACGCAGTATTTT. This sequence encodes CASSLLLAGETAGTDTQYF.

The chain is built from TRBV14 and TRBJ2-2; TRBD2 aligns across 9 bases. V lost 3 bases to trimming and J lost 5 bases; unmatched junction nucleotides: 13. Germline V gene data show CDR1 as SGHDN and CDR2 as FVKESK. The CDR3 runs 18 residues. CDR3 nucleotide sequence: TGTGCCAGCAGCCATCATGATAGCGGGAGCCCCGGGACCGGGGAGCTGTTTTTT. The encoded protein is CASSHHDSGSPGTGELFF.

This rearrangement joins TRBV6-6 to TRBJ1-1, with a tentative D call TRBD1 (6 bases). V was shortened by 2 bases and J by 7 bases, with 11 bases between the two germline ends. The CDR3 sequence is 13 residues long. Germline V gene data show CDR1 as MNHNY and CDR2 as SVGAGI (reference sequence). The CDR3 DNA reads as TGTGCCAGCAGTTACGGGGGGCGCAATGAAGCTTTCTTT. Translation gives CASSYGGRNEAFF.

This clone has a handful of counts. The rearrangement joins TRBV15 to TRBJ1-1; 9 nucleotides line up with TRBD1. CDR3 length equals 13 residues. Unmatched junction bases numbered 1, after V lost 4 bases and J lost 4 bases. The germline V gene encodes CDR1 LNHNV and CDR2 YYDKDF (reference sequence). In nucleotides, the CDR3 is TGTGCCACCAGCATACAGGGGGCCACTGAAGCTTTCTTT. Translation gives CATSIQGATEAFF.

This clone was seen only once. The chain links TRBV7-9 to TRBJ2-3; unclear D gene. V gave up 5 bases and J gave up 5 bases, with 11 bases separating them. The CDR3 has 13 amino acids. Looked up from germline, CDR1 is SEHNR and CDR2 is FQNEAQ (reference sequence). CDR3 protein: CASSPINEDTQYF. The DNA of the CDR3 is TGTGCCAGCAGCCCTATCAATGAAGATACGCAGTATTTT.

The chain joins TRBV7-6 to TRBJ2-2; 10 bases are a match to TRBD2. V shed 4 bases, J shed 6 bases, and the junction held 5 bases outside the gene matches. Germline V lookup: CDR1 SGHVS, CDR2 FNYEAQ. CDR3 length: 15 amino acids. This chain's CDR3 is CASSYRTSGSGELFF. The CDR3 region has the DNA TGTGCCAGCAGCTATAGGACTAGCGGATCCGGGGAGCTGTTTTTT.

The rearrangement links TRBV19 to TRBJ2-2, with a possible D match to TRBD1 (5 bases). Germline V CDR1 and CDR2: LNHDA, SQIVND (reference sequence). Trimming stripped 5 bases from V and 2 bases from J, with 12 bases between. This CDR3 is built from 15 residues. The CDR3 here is CASSGQGPNTGELFF. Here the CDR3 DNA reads TGTGCCAGTAGTGGACAAGGGCCTAACACCGGGGAGCTGTTTTTT. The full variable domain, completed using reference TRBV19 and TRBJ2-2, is DGGITQSPKYLFRKEGQNVTLSCEQNLNHDAMYWYRQDPGQGLRLIYYSQIVNDFQKGDIAEGYSVSREKKESFPLTVTSAQKNPTAFYLCASSGQGPNTGELFFGEGSRLTVL.

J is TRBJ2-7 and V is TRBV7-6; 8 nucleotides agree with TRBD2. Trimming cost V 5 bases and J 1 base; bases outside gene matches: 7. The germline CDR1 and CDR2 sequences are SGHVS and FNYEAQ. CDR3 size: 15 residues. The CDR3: CASSQGLVSSYEQYF. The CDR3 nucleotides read TGTGCCAGCAGCCAGGGACTAGTAAGTTCCTACGAGCAGTACTTC.

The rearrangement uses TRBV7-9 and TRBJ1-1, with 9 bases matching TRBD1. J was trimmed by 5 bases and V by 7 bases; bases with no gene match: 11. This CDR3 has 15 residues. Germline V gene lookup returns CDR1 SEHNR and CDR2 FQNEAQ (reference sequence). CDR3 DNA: TGTGCCAGCAACCCAAGAGACAGGGGGATAACTGAAGCTTTCTTT. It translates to CASNPRDRGITEAFF.

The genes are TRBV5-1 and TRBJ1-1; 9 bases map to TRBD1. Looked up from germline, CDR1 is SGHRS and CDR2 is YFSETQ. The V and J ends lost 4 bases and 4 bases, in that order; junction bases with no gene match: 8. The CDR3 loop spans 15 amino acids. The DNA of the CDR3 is TGCGCCAGCAGCGCGGGACAGGGCGGGACCACTGAAGCTTTCTTT. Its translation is CASSAGQGGTTEAFF. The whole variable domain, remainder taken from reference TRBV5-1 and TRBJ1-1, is KAGVTQTPRYLIKTRGQQVTLSCSPISGHRSVSWYQQTPGQGLQFLFEYFSETQRNKGNFPGRFSGRQFSNSRSEMNVSTLELGDSALYLCASSAGQGGTTEAFFGQGTRLTVV.

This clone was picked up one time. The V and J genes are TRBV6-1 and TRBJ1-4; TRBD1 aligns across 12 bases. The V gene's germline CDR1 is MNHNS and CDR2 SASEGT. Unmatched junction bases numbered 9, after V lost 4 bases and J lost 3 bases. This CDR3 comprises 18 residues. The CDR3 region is CASSVAGTGGIANEKLFF. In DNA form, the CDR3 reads TGTGCCAGCAGTGTAGCCGGGACAGGGGGCATAGCTAATGAAAAACTGTTTTTT.

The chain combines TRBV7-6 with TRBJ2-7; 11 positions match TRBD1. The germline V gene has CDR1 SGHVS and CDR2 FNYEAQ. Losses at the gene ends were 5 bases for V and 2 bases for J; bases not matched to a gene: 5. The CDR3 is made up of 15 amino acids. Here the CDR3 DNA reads TGTGCCAGCAGCAACCGGGACAGGGGGACCTACGAGCAGTACTTC. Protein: CASSNRDRGTYEQYF. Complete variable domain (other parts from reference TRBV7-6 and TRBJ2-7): GAGVSQSPRYKVTKRGQDVALRCDPISGHVSLYWYRQALGQGPEFLTYFNYEAQQDKSGLPNDRFSAERPEGSISTLTIQRTEQRDSAMYRCASSNRDRGTYEQYFGPGTRLTVT.

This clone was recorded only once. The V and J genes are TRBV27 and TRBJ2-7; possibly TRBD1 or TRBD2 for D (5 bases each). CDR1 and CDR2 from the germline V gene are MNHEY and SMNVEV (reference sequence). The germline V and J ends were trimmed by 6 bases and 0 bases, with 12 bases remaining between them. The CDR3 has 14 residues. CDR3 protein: CASRTTGPSYEQYF. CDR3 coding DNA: TGTGCCAGCAGGACAACGGGGCCCTCCTACGAGCAGTACTTC.